This TCR beta chain was found in a study of T cells in Graves' hyperthyroidism and ophthalmopathy. About the study: The initial diagnosis was the point when peripheral blood was collected, ahead of any treatment. Study findings and constraints: For ophthalmopathy, model prediction preceded onset by a median around 7 months.

This clonotype was seen repeatedly, ten times or more. Its antigen remains unidentified. Uncontrolled infections, other autoimmune diseases, pregnancy or lactation led to exclusion of patients. This sample holds PBMCs from roughly 10 ml fresh peripheral blood. The ends lost 5 bases at V and 8 bases at J; junction bases unmatched: 9. Looked up from germline, CDR1 is SGHRS and CDR2 is YFSETQ. The CDR3 runs to 15 residues. RNA transcripts served as the template for amplifying TCR beta CDR3 regions. The HTBI set primed first-round TCR CDR3 RT-PCR. TCRdb fed the multiplex PCR reads into MiXCR, producing one record per CDR3 protein. The table has roughly 560,000 distinct CDR3 sequences, about 15% seen once.

The V call is TRBV5-1, the J call TRBJ1-6; 8 bases are a match to TRBD1. The sample was blood. The source of this sequence is a woman aged 40 to 50 with Graves' ophthalmopathy. The CDR3 reads CASRIGQGGYSPLHF. DNA for the CDR3: TGCGCCAGCAGGATCGGACAGGGCGGATATTCACCCCTCCACTTT.